These T cell receptor beta chains were read from a single sample in a study of shared clonotypes between healthy human individuals. The table came from immunoSEQ multiplex PCR; TCRdb's copy has only in-frame clones and leaves some out. The table records about 600,000 clones, more than 95% of them present only once. The material sequenced was naive CD4+ T cells sorted from blood. These receptors were obtained from a woman aged 30 to 39 in good health. The conserved cysteine and the conserved F or W are not part of the CDR3 here.

j_call v_call cdr3_aa
TRBJ1-1 TRBV5-4 ASSFGGPGTEAF
TRBJ2-7 TRBV7-9 ASSLVGDEQY
TRBJ1-1 TRBV29-1 SVMRVSAF
- TRBV28 ASSSGGSTYEQY
TRBJ2-1 TRBV11-2 ASSPLAGAYNEQF
TRBJ2-1 TRBV7-9 ASSPTPSFHEQF
TRBJ2-3 TRBV27 ASKPGGYTDTQY
TRBJ2-7 TRBV6-1 ASSEYRQSLYEQY
TRBJ2-5 TRBV19 ASSVGQARGETQY
TRBJ2-3 TRBV9 ASSPASVASGTQY
TRBJ2-2 TRBV6-5 ASRLEGFQAGELF
TRBJ1-5 TRBV4-2 ASSQDLYSNQPQH
TRBJ2-2 TRBV5-1 ASSLGGGHFTGELF
TRBJ2-7 TRBV28 ASSIPGTGRGEQY
TRBJ2-2 TRBV2 ASSGRALNTGELF
TRBJ2-1 TRBV27 ASSLTPTGLAGREQF
TRBJ2-1 TRBV7-2 ASSLVGTSGRGEQF
TRBJ2-4 TRBV5-1 ASSSIRDSKNIQY
- TRBV28 ASTQGRSRSYEQY
TRBJ1-1 TRBV2 ASRQLWTANTEAF
TRBJ2-7 TRBV7-9 ASSLREGYEQY
TRBJ2-1 TRBV14 ASSQVRTLRATEQF
TRBJ2-5 TRBV27 ASSTSGTGEGTQY
TRBJ2-5 TRBV6-1 ASSGNRDGGETQY